This paragraph reports one TCR beta chain. This table comes from immunoSEQ multiplex PCR, and its TCRdb copy is limited to in-frame clones, with some not included. The sample contains around 62,000 clones, about four fifths of which appear only once. This sample stems from a study of lymphopenia after photon versus proton radiotherapy. Between the trimmed V and J ends, which lost 5 bases and 5 bases, there was a span of 10 bases. Germline V gene lookup returns CDR1 MDHEN and CDR2 SYDVKM. The CDR3 runs to 13 residues. The chain joins TRBV28 to TRBJ1-5; D remains ambiguous. This clonotype originated in a man aged 55 to 70 with pancreatic cancer. Here the sequenced sample was peripheral blood, taken from a patient treated with proton-based radiotherapy. This chain's CDR3 is CASSLAPYQPQHF. CDR3 DNA sequence: TGTGCCAGCAGTCTGGCACCATATCAGCCCCAGCATTTT.